A selection of T cell receptor beta chains follows, all from one sample in a study of graft-versus-host responses after intestinal transplantation. The repertoire was sequenced with immunoSEQ multiplex PCR; TCRdb's copy has only in-frame clones and lacks some. The sample shows over 75,000 clones, about 89% of them seen only once. No antigens are known for them. Here the sequenced sample was unstimulated CD4+ T cells sorted from spleen or lymph node cells, taken before intestinal transplant. These receptors were obtained from a human donor who received an intestinal transplant. The CDR3 runs from the conserved cysteine through the conserved F or W. The order of the fields is V gene, J gene, D gene, clone size, CDR3 DNA, CDR3 protein. D genes are given only for firm matches. Clone size is shown for a subset of rows, as once, few, many or a class of expanded clone.

V gene: TRBV4-2
J gene: TRBJ1-2
D gene: TRBD1
clone size: -
CDR3 DNA: TGTGCCAGCAGCCAGGGCTCCGGGACAGGGGATGGCTACACCTTC
CDR3 protein: CASSQGSGTGDGYTF

V gene: TRBV9
J gene: TRBJ2-5
D gene: TRBD2
clone size: -
CDR3 DNA: TGTGCCAGCAGCGTGGATACTAGCGGGAGTGAGACCCAGTACTTC
CDR3 protein: CASSVDTSGSETQYF

V gene: TRBV5-4
J gene: TRBJ2-4
D gene: -
clone size: -
CDR3 DNA: TGTGCCAGCAGCTTGGCCGGCAGGGGCCCCAAAAACATTCAGTACTTC
CDR3 protein: CASSLAGRGPKNIQYF

V gene: TRBV7-2
J gene: TRBJ2-7
D gene: -
clone size: -
CDR3 DNA: TGTGCCAGCAGCTTAACAGGAACCTACGAGCAGTACTTC
CDR3 protein: CASSLTGTYEQYF

V gene: TRBV5-6
J gene: TRBJ1-3
D gene: TRBD1
clone size: -
CDR3 DNA: TGTGCCAGCAGAAGCCGACAGGGCACTGGAAACACCATATATTTT
CDR3 protein: CASRSRQGTGNTIYF

V gene: TRBV7-2
J gene: TRBJ2-2
D gene: -
clone size: -
CDR3 DNA: TGTGCCAGCAGCTTAGAGGCGGCTCGGAACACCGGGGAGCTGTTTTTT
CDR3 protein: CASSLEAARNTGELFF

V gene: TRBV4-1
J gene: TRBJ2-7
D gene: TRBD1
clone size: -
CDR3 DNA: TGCGCCAGCAGCCGGCCGGGACAGGGCTACGAGCAGTACTTC
CDR3 protein: CASSRPGQGYEQYF

V gene: TRBV6-1
J gene: TRBJ1-1
D gene: -
clone size: -
CDR3 DNA: TGTGCCAGCAGTGAAAGCTTGAGGCGTGAAGCTTTCTTT
CDR3 protein: CASSESLRREAFF

V gene: TRBV27
J gene: TRBJ2-7
D gene: TRBD1
clone size: -
CDR3 DNA: TGTGCCAGCAGTCCCACGGACAGGGGAAGGGGATACGAGCAGTACTTC
CDR3 protein: CASSPTDRGRGYEQYF

V gene: TRBV7-9
J gene: TRBJ1-2
D gene: -
clone size: once
CDR3 DNA: TGTGCCAGCAGCGTATCTACGAACTATGGCTACACCTTC
CDR3 protein: CASSVSTNYGYTF

V gene: TRBV5-6
J gene: TRBJ2-5
D gene: -
clone size: -
CDR3 DNA: TGTGCCAGCAGCTTCTGGCGGGTGATCTTGGAGACCCAGTACTTC
CDR3 protein: CASSFWRVILETQYF

V gene: TRBV29-1
J gene: TRBJ1-1
D gene: -
clone size: -
CDR3 DNA: TGCAGCGTTGAAGATTTGGGCCCTCGGACTGAAGCTTTCTTT
CDR3 protein: CSVEDLGPRTEAFF